This T cell receptor (beta chain) was sequenced in a study of T cells in Graves' hyperthyroidism and ophthalmopathy. Whole-study findings and limits: Ophthalmopathy was separated from stable hyperthyroidism by a 13 V-J model. It was a median around 6 months before onset that the model predicted ophthalmopathy.

For this clonotype: Its target is not known.

The TCR beta CDR3 regions underwent amplification using RNA transcripts as the source. TCR CDR3 underwent first-round RT-PCR with the HTBI primer set. MiXCR, applied by TCRdb to the multiplex PCR reads, yields one record per CDR3 protein. The sample lists 360,000 or so distinct CDR3 sequences, about 20% seen once, with about 4% in the top ten. Sequenced material: blood. This clonotype was sampled from a woman under 30 with Graves' hyperthyroidism.

The CDR3 DNA follows: TGTGCCAGCAGTTTTCAGCCCGTACCAGCGCAGTACTTC. It translates to CASSFQPVPAQYF. The chain employs TRBV28 and TRBJ2-7; D unresolved. From germline, CDR1 is MDHEN and CDR2 SYDVKM. The CDR3 is made up of 13 amino acids. With 3 bases removed from V and 9 bases from J, the gap between germline ends came to 15 bases.